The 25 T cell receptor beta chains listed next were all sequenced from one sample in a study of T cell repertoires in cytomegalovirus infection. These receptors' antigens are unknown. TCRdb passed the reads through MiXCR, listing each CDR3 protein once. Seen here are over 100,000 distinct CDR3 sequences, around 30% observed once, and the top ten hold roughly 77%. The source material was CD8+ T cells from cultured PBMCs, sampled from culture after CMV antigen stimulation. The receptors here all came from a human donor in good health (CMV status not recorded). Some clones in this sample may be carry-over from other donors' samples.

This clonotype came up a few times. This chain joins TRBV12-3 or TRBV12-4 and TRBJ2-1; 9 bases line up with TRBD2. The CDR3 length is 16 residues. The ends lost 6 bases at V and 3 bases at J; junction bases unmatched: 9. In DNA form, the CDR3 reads TGTGCCAGCAGCCCGCCAGCGGGGGGCATCTACAATGAGCAGTTCTTC. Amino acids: CASSPPAGGIYNEQFF.

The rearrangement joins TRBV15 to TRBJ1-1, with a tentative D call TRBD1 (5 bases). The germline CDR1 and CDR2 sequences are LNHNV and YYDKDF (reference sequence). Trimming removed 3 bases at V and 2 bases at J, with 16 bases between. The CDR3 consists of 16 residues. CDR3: CATSSPFRAGNTEAFF. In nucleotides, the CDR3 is TGTGCCACCAGCAGCCCTTTCAGGGCAGGAAACACTGAAGCTTTCTTT.

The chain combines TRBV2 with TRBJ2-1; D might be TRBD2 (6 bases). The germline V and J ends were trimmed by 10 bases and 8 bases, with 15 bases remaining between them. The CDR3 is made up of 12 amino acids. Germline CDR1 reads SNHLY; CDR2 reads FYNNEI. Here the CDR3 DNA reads TGTGCCACACCTCCGGGGGATCATGAGCAGTTCTTC. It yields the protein CATPPGDHEQFF.

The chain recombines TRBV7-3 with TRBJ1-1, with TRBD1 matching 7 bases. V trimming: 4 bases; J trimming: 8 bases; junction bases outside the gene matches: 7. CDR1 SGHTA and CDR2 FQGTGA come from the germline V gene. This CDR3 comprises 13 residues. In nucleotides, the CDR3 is TGTGCCAGCAGCTCCACAGGGGCGGTAGAAGCTTTCTTT. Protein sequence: CASSSTGAVEAFF.

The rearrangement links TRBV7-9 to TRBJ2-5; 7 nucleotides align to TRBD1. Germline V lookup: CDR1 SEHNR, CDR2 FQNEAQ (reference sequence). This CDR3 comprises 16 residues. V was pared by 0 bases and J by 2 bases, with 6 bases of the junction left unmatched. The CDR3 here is CASSLAPGQIQETQYF. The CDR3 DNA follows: TGTGCCAGCAGCTTAGCCCCGGGACAGATTCAAGAGACCCAGTACTTC. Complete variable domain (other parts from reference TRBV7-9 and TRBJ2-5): DTGVSQNPRHKITKRGQNVTFRCDPISEHNRLYWYRQTLGQGPEFLTYFQNEAQLEKSRLLSDRFSAERPKGSFSTLEIQRTEQGDSAMYLCASSLAPGQIQETQYFGPGTRLLVL.

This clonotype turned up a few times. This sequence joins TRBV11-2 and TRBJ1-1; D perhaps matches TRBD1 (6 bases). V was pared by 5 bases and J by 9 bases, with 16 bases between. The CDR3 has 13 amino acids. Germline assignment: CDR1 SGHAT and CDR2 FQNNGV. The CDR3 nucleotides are TGTGCCAGCAGCCCAGTCACAGGGCCTAAAGCTTTCTTT. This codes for CASSPVTGPKAFF.

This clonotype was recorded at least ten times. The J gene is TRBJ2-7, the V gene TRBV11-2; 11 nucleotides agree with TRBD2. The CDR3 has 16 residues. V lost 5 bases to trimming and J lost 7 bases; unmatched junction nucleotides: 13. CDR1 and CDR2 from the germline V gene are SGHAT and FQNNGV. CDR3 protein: CASSTATSGVDGEQYF. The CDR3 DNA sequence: TGTGCCAGCAGCACCGCGACTAGCGGGGTTGATGGAGAGCAGTACTTC.

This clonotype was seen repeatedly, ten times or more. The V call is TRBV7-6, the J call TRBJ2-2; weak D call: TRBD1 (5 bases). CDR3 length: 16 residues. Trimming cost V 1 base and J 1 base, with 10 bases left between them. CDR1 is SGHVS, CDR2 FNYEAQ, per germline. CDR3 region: CASSLEPQGNTGELFF. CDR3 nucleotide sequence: TGTGCCAGCAGCTTAGAGCCTCAGGGGAACACCGGGGAGCTGTTTTTT.

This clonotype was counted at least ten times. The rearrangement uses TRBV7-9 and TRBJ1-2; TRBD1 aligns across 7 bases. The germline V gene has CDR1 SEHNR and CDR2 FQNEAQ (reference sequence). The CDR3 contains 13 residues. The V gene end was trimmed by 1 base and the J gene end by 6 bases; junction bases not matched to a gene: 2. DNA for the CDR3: TGTGCCAGCAGCTTAGGACAGGGAGATGGCTACACCTTC. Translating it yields CASSLGQGDGYTF.

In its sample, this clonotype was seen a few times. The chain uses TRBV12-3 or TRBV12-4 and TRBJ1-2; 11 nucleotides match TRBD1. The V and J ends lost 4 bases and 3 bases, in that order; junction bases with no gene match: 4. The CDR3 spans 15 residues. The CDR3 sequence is CASSYGTGGDYGYTF. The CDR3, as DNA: TGTGCCAGCAGTTATGGGACAGGGGGGGACTATGGCTACACCTTC.

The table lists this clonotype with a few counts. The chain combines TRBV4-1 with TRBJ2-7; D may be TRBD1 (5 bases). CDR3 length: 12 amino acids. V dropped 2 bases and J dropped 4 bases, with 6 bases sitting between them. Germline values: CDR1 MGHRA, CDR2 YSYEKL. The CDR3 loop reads CASSQPGYEQYF. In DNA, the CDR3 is TGCGCCAGCAGCCAACCAGGGTACGAGCAGTACTTC.

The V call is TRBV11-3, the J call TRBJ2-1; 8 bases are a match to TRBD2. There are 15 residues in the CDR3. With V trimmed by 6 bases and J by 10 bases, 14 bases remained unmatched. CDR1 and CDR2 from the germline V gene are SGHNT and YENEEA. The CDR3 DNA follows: TGTGCCAGCAGTTTCCGGGGCGGCGGGGGGTCGGAGCAGTTCTTC. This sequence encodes CASSFRGGGGSEQFF.

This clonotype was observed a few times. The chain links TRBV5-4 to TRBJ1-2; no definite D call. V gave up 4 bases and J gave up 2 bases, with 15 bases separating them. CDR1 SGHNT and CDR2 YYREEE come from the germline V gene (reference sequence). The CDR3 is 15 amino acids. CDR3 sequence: CASSPTRFGNYGYTF. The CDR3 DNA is TGTGCCAGCAGCCCGACGAGGTTTGGGAACTATGGCTACACCTTC. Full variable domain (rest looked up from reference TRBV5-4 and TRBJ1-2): ETGVTQSPTHLIKTRGQQVTLRCSSQSGHNTVSWYQQALGQGPQFIFQYYREEENGRGNFPPRFSGLQFPNYSSELNVNALELDDSALYLCASSPTRFGNYGYTFGSGTRLTVV.

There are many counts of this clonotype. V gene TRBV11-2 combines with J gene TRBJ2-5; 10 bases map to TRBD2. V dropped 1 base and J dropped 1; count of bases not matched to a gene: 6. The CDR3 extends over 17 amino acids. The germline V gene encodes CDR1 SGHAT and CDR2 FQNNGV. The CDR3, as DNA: TGTGCCAGCAGCTTAGTCGCTAGCGGGGGAATCCAAGAGACCCAGTACTTC. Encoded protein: CASSLVASGGIQETQYF.

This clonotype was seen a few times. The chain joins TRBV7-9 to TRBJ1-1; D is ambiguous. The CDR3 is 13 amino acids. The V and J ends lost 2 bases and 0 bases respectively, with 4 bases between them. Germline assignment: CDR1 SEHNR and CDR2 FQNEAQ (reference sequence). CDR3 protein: CASSLRMNTEAFF. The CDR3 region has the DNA TGTGCCAGCAGCTTACGCATGAACACTGAAGCTTTCTTT.

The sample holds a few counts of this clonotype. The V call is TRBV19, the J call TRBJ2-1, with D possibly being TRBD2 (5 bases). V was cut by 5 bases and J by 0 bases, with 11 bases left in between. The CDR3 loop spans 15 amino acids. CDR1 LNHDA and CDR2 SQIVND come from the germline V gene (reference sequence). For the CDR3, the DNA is TGTGCCAGTAGTCTCGCTACTAGCTCCTACAATGAGCAGTTCTTC. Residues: CASSLATSSYNEQFF. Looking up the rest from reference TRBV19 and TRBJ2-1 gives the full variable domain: DGGITQSPKYLFRKEGQNVTLSCEQNLNHDAMYWYRQDPGQGLRLIYYSQIVNDFQKGDIAEGYSVSREKKESFPLTVTSAQKNPTAFYLCASSLATSSYNEQFFGPGTRLTVL.

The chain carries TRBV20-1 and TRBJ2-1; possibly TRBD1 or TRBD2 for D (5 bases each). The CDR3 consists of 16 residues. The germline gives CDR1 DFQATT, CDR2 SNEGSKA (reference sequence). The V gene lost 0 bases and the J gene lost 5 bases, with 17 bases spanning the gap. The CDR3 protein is CSARDPGRVRHNEQFF. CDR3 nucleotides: TGCAGTGCTAGAGATCCAGGGCGGGTCCGCCACAATGAGCAGTTCTTC.

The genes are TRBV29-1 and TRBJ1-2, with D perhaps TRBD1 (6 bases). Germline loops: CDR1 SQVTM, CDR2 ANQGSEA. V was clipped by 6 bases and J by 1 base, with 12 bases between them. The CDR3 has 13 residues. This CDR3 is CSVPGDHNYGYTF. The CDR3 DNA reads TGCAGCGTCCCAGGGGACCATAACTATGGCTACACCTTC. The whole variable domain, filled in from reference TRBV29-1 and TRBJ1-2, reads SAVISQKPSRDICQRGTSLTIQCQVDSQVTMMFWYRQQPGQSLTLIATANQGSEATYESGFVIDKFPISRPNLTFSTLTVSNMSPEDSSIYLCSVPGDHNYGYTFGSGTRLTVV.

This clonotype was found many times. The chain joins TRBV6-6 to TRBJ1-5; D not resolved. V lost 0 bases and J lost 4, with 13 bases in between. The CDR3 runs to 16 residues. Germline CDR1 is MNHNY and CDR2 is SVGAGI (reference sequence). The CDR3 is CASSYSTRLINQPQHF. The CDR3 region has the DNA TGTGCCAGCAGTTACTCGACCAGACTAATTAATCAGCCCCAGCATTTT.

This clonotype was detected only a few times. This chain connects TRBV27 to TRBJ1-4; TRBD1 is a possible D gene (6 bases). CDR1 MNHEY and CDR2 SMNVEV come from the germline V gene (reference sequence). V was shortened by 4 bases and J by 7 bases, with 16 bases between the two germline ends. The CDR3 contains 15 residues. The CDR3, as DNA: TGTGCCAGCAGTTCAAGGACAGATAAGGGTGAAAAACTGTTTTTT. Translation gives CASSSRTDKGEKLFF.

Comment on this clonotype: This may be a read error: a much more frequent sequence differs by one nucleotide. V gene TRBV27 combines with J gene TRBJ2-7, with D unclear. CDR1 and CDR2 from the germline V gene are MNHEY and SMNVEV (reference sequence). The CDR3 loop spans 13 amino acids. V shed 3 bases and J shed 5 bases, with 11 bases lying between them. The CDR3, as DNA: TGTGCCAGCAGTTTGGTAGGGTGGGACGAGCAGTACTTC. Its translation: CASSLVGWDEQYF.

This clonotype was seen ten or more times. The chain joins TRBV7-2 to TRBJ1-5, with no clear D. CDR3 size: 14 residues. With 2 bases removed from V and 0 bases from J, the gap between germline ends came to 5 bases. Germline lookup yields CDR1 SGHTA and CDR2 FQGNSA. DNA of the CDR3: TGTGCCAGCAGCTTACATAATAGCAATCAGCCCCAGCATTTT. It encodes CASSLHNSNQPQHF.

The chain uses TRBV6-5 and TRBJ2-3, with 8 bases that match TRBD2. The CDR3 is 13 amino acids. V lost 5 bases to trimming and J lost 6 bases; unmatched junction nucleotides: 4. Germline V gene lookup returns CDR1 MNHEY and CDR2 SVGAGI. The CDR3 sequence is CASSGGGSDTQYF. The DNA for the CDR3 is TGTGCCAGCAGTGGCGGGGGGTCGGATACGCAGTATTTT.

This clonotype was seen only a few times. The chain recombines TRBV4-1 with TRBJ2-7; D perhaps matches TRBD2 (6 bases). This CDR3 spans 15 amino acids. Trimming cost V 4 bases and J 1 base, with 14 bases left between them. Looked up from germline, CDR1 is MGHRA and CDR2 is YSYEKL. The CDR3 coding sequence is TGCGCCAGCAGCCCACAACCGGGACTTTCCTACGAGCAGTACTTC. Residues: CASSPQPGLSYEQYF.

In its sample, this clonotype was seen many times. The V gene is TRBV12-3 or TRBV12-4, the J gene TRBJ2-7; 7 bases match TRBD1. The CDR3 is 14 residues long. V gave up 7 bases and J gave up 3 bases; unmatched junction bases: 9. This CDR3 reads CASNPQGSGYEQYF. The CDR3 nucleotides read TGTGCCAGCAACCCACAGGGGAGCGGCTACGAGCAGTACTTC.